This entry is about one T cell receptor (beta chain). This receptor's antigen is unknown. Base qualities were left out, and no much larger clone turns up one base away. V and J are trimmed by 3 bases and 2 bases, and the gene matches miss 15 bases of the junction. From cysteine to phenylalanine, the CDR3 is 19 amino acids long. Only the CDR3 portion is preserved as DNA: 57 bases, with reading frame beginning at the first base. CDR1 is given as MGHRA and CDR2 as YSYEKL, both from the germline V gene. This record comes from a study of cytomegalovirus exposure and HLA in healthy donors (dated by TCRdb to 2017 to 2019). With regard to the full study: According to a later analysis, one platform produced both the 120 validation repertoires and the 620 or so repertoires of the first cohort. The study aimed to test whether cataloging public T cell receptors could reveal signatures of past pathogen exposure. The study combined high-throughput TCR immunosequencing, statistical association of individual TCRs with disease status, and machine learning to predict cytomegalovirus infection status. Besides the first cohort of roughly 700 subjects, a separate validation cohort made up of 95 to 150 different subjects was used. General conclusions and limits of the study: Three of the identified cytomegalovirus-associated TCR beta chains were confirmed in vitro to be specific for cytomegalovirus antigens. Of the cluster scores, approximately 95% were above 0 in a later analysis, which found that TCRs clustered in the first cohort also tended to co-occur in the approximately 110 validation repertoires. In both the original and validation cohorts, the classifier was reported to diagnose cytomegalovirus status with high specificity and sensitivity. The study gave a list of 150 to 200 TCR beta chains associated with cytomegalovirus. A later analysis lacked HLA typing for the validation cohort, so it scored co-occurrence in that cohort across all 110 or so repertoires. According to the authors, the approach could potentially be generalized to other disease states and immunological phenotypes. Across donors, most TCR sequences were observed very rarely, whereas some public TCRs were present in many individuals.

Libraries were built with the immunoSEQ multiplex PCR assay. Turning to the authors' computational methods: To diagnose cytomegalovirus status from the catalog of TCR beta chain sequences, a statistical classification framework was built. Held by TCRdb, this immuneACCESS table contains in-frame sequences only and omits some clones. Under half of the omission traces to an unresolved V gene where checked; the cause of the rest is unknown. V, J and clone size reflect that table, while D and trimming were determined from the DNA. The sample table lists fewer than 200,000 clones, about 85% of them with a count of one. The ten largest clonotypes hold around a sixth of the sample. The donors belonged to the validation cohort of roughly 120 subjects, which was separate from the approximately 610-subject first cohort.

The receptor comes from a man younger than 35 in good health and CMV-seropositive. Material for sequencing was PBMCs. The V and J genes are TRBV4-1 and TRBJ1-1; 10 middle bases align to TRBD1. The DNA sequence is TGCGCCAGCAGCCAGGTCATACGTCGACAGGGGGCCTCAAACACTGAAGCTTTCTTT. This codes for CASSQVIRRQGASNTEAFF.